The TCR beta chain under discussion was sequenced for a study of OX40 agonist ivuxolimab in advanced cancers. Study as a whole: With a range of about 23 to 90, age averaged approximately 55 years, and around 83% were male. Among those treated, three patients had partial responses, one with hepatocellular carcinoma and two with cutaneous melanoma. Study-wide results and limits: The mean number of expanded clones was higher in CD8+ T cells than in CD4+.

Method: immunoSEQ multiplex PCR; TCRdb's copy keeps in-frame clones and lacks some. The profile shows 75,000 to 90,000 clones, 87% of them singletons. In the case of this clone: Its specificity is not known.

This CDR3 spans 15 amino acids. CDR1 SNHLY and CDR2 FYNNEI come from the germline V gene. J gave up 1 base and V 7 bases, and 7 bases lay outside the gene matches. The sample here was CD4+ or CD8+ T cells sorted from blood, taken in a trial of the OX40 agonist ivuxolimab. V and J are TRBV2 and TRBJ2-5; TRBD1 matches at 9 bases. The source is an adult with an advanced solid tumor such as melanoma, head and neck, liver or kidney cancer. The CDR3 reads CASIRGQGLQETQYF. As DNA, the CDR3 is TGTGCCAGCATAAGGGGACAGGGCCTCCAAGAGACCCAGTACTTC.